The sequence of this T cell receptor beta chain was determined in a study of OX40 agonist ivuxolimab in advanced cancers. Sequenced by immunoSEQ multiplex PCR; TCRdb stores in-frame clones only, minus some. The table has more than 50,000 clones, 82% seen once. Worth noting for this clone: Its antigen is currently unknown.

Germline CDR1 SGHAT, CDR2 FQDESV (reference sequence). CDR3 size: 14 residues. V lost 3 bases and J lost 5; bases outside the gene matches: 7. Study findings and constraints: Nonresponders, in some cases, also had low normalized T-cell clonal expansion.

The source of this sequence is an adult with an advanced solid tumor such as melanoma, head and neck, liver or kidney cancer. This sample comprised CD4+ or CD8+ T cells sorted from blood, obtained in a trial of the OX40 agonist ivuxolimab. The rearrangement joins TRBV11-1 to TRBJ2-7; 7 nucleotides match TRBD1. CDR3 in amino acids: CASSLDRIFDEQYF. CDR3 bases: TGTGCCAGCAGCTTGGACAGGATCTTCGACGAGCAGTACTTC.